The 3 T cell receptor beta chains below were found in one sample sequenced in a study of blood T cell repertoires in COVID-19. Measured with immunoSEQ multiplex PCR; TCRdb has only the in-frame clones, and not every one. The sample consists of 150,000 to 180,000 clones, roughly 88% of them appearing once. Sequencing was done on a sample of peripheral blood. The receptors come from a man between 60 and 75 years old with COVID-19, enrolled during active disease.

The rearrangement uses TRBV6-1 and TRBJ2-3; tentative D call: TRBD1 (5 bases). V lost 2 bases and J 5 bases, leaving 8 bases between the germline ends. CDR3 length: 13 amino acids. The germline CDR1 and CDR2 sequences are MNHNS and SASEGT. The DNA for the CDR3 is TGTGCCAGCAGTGAATTAAGGGGAGATACGCAGTATTTT. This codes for CASSELRGDTQYF.

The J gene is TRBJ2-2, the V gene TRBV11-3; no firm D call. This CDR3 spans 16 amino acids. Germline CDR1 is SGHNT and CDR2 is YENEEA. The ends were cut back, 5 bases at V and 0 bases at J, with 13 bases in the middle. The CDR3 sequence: CASSPRHHANTGELFF. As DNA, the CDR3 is TGTGCCAGCAGCCCCCGACACCACGCGAACACCGGGGAGCTGTTTTTT.

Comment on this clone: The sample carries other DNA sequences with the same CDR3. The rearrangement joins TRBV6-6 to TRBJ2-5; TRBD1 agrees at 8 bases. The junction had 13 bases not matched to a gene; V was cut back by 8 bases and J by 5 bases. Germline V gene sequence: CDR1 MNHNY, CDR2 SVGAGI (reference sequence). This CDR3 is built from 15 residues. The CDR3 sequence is CASEPDRVRGETQYF. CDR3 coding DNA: TGTGCCAGCGAGCCGGACAGGGTCCGGGGTGAGACCCAGTACTTC.